Listed below are T cell receptor beta chains from one sample, sequenced in a study of OX40 agonist ivuxolimab in advanced cancers. Sequencing was performed with immunoSEQ multiplex PCR; in TCRdb, only in-frame clones are kept and a portion is missing. The sample comprises about 79,000 clones, about nine tenths of which are singletons, and approximately 4% rests with the top ten. Material: CD4+ or CD8+ T cells sorted from blood, obtained in a trial of the OX40 agonist ivuxolimab. These receptors were obtained from an adult with an advanced solid tumor such as melanoma, head and neck, liver or kidney cancer. Both conserved end residues are part of each CDR3. The order of the fields is J gene, V gene, D gene, clone size, CDR3 protein, CDR3 DNA. D genes are given only for firm matches. Expanded clones get a size class; other rows say once, few or many, or leave the size out.

>TRBJ1-4|TRBV11-2|TRBD1|-
CASSISLTGGKLFF
TGTGCCAGCAGCATATCCCTGACAGGGGGGAAACTGTTTTTT
>TRBJ2-3|TRBV29-1|TRBD2|-
CSVRLAGGPDTQYF
TGCAGCGTCAGACTAGCGGGAGGACCAGATACGCAGTATTTT
>TRBJ2-1|TRBV5-1|TRBD1|-
CASSYGTGKNEQFF
TGCGCCAGCAGCTATGGGACAGGGAAAAATGAGCAGTTCTTC
>TRBJ2-3|TRBV10-3|TRBD2|-
CATGLAGADTQYF
TGTGCCACCGGACTAGCGGGAGCAGATACGCAGTATTTT
>TRBJ1-4|TRBV7-8|-|-
CASSDPRATNEKLFF
TGTGCCAGCAGTGACCCCAGGGCAACTAATGAAAAACTGTTTTTT
>TRBJ2-3|TRBV28|TRBD1|-
CASSLRDSDTDTQYF
TGTGCCAGCAGCCTCCGGGACAGCGACACAGATACGCAGTATTTT
>TRBJ2-2|TRBV5-6|TRBD1|few
CASYPHRGRTGELFF
TGTGCCAGCTACCCTCACAGGGGGAGGACCGGGGAGCTGTTTTTT
>TRBJ1-1|TRBV5-1|-|-
CASSRAAQMNTEAFF
TGCGCCAGCAGTCGTGCGGCTCAAATGAACACTGAAGCTTTCTTT
>TRBJ2-3|TRBV2|TRBD2|-
CASSETSFTDTQYF
TGTGCCAGCAGCGAGACTAGCTTCACAGATACGCAGTATTTT
>TRBJ2-1|TRBV2|-|-
CASSESGGASYNEQFF
TGTGCCAGCAGTGAAAGTGGGGGGGCTTCCTACAATGAGCAGTTCTTC
>TRBJ1-1|TRBV7-9|-|-
CASSQLWGRFGTEAFF
TGTGCCAGCAGCCAGCTCTGGGGACGCTTTGGGACTGAAGCTTTCTTT
>TRBJ1-1|TRBV29-1|-|-
CSVVGTLNTEAFF
TGCAGCGTTGTTGGGACACTGAACACTGAAGCTTTCTTT
>TRBJ1-3|TRBV30|-|-
CAWSESWRGSGNTIYF
TGTGCCTGGAGTGAGTCTTGGCGGGGCTCTGGAAACACCATATATTTT
>TRBJ2-5|TRBV29-1|-|once
CSVEDTAGGETQYF
TGCAGCGTTGAAGACACGGCCGGGGGAGAGACCCAGTACTTC
>TRBJ1-4|TRBV21-1|-|-
CASSIPDSQGGKTVF
TGTGCCAGCAGCATTCCCGACAGCCAAGGAGGAAAAACTGTTTTT
>TRBJ2-3|TRBV2|-|-
CASKLAGNTDTQYF
TGTGCCAGCAAACTGGCAGGGAACACAGATACGCAGTATTTT
>TRBJ1-5|TRBV27|-|-
CASSVGARQPQHF
TGTGCCAGCAGTGTGGGGGCCCGGCAGCCCCAGCATTTT
>TRBJ2-3|TRBV11-1|TRBD2|-
CASSLGSGRVPDTQYF
TGTGCCAGCAGCTTAGGTAGCGGGAGAGTTCCAGATACGCAGTATTTT
>TRBJ2-5|TRBV19|-|-
CASSISGGGETQYF
TGTGCCAGTAGTATCTCTGGGGGCGGAGAGACCCAGTACTTC
>TRBJ2-1|TRBV5-4|-|-
CASSLVGGGVGNEQFF
TGTGCCAGCAGCTTGGTAGGGGGAGGCGTCGGCAATGAGCAGTTCTTC
>TRBJ2-2|TRBV2|-|-
CASRRGPTGELFF
TGTGCCAGCAGGCGAGGGCCCACCGGGGAGCTGTTTTTT
>TRBJ2-5|TRBV5-4|-|-
CASSLGGTVRETQYF
TGTGCCAGCAGCCTAGGGGGGACAGTACGAGAGACCCAGTACTTC
>TRBJ2-7|TRBV6-1|-|few
CASRAGREQYF
TGTGCCAGCAGGGCGGGTCGGGAGCAGTACTTC
>TRBJ2-3|TRBV25-1|TRBD2|-
CASSVRLTSGGTDTQYF
TGTGCCAGCAGTGTCCGGCTGACTAGCGGGGGCACAGATACGCAGTATTTT
>TRBJ2-1|TRBV28|-|-
CASSFPSGGTHNEQFF
TGTGCCAGCAGTTTCCCCTCGGGCGGGACCCACAATGAGCAGTTCTTC
>TRBJ2-7|TRBV18|-|once
CASSPGGLLYEQYF
TGTGCCAGCTCACCAGGGGGACTCCTCTACGAGCAGTACTTC
>TRBJ2-7|TRBV7-6|-|-
CASSLGGLSSYEQYF
TGTGCCAGCAGCTTAGGGGGCCTAAGCTCCTACGAGCAGTACTTC
>TRBJ2-1|TRBV7-7|TRBD2|-
CASSSSSGRHDEQFF
TGTGCTAGCAGTTCGTCTAGCGGGAGGCACGATGAGCAGTTCTTC
>TRBJ1-1|TRBV10-3|TRBD1|-
CASAGTEFNTEAFF
TGTGCCAGCGCCGGGACAGAGTTTAACACTGAAGCTTTCTTT
>TRBJ1-2|TRBV19|-|-
CASSTQGNYGYTF
TGTGCCAGTAGTACCCAGGGGAACTATGGCTACACCTTC
>TRBJ2-7|TRBV6-5|-|-
CASRSWGESSYEQYF
TGTGCCAGCAGATCATGGGGGGAAAGCTCCTACGAGCAGTACTTC
>TRBJ2-2|TRBV5-5|TRBD2|once
CASSHLAANTGELFF
TGTGCCAGCAGCCACCTAGCGGCCAACACCGGGGAGCTGTTTTTT
>TRBJ2-3|TRBV5-1|TRBD2|-
CASRSGSGTDTQYF
TGCGCCAGCAGGAGCGGGAGCGGCACAGATACGCAGTATTTT
>TRBJ2-7|TRBV21-1|-|-
CASSESITGTASYEQYF
TGTGCCAGCAGCGAGTCCATCACCGGGACGGCTTCCTACGAGCAGTACTTC
>TRBJ2-1|TRBV19|-|-
CASSIQTGTALVF
TGTGCCAGTAGTATACAAACCGGGACGGCGCTGGTCTTC
>TRBJ2-1|TRBV18|-|-
CASSPLGPLWNEQFF
TGTGCCAGCTCACCACTCGGCCCCCTATGGAATGAGCAGTTCTTC
>TRBJ2-5|TRBV5-1|-|-
CASSKNRVQETQYF
TGCGCCAGCAGCAAAAACAGGGTACAAGAGACCCAGTACTTC
>TRBJ1-2|TRBV30|-|-
CAVPGLAYGYTF
TGTGCCGTACCGGGACTCGCCTATGGCTACACCTTC
>TRBJ2-1|TRBV19|TRBD1|once
CASSGETGVNEQFF
TGTGCCAGTAGTGGGGAGACAGGGGTCAATGAGCAGTTCTTC
>TRBJ1-4|TRBV14|-|-
CASSQGLGRSANEKLFF
TGTGCCAGCAGCCAAGGTCTAGGGAGGTCGGCTAATGAAAAACTGTTTTTT